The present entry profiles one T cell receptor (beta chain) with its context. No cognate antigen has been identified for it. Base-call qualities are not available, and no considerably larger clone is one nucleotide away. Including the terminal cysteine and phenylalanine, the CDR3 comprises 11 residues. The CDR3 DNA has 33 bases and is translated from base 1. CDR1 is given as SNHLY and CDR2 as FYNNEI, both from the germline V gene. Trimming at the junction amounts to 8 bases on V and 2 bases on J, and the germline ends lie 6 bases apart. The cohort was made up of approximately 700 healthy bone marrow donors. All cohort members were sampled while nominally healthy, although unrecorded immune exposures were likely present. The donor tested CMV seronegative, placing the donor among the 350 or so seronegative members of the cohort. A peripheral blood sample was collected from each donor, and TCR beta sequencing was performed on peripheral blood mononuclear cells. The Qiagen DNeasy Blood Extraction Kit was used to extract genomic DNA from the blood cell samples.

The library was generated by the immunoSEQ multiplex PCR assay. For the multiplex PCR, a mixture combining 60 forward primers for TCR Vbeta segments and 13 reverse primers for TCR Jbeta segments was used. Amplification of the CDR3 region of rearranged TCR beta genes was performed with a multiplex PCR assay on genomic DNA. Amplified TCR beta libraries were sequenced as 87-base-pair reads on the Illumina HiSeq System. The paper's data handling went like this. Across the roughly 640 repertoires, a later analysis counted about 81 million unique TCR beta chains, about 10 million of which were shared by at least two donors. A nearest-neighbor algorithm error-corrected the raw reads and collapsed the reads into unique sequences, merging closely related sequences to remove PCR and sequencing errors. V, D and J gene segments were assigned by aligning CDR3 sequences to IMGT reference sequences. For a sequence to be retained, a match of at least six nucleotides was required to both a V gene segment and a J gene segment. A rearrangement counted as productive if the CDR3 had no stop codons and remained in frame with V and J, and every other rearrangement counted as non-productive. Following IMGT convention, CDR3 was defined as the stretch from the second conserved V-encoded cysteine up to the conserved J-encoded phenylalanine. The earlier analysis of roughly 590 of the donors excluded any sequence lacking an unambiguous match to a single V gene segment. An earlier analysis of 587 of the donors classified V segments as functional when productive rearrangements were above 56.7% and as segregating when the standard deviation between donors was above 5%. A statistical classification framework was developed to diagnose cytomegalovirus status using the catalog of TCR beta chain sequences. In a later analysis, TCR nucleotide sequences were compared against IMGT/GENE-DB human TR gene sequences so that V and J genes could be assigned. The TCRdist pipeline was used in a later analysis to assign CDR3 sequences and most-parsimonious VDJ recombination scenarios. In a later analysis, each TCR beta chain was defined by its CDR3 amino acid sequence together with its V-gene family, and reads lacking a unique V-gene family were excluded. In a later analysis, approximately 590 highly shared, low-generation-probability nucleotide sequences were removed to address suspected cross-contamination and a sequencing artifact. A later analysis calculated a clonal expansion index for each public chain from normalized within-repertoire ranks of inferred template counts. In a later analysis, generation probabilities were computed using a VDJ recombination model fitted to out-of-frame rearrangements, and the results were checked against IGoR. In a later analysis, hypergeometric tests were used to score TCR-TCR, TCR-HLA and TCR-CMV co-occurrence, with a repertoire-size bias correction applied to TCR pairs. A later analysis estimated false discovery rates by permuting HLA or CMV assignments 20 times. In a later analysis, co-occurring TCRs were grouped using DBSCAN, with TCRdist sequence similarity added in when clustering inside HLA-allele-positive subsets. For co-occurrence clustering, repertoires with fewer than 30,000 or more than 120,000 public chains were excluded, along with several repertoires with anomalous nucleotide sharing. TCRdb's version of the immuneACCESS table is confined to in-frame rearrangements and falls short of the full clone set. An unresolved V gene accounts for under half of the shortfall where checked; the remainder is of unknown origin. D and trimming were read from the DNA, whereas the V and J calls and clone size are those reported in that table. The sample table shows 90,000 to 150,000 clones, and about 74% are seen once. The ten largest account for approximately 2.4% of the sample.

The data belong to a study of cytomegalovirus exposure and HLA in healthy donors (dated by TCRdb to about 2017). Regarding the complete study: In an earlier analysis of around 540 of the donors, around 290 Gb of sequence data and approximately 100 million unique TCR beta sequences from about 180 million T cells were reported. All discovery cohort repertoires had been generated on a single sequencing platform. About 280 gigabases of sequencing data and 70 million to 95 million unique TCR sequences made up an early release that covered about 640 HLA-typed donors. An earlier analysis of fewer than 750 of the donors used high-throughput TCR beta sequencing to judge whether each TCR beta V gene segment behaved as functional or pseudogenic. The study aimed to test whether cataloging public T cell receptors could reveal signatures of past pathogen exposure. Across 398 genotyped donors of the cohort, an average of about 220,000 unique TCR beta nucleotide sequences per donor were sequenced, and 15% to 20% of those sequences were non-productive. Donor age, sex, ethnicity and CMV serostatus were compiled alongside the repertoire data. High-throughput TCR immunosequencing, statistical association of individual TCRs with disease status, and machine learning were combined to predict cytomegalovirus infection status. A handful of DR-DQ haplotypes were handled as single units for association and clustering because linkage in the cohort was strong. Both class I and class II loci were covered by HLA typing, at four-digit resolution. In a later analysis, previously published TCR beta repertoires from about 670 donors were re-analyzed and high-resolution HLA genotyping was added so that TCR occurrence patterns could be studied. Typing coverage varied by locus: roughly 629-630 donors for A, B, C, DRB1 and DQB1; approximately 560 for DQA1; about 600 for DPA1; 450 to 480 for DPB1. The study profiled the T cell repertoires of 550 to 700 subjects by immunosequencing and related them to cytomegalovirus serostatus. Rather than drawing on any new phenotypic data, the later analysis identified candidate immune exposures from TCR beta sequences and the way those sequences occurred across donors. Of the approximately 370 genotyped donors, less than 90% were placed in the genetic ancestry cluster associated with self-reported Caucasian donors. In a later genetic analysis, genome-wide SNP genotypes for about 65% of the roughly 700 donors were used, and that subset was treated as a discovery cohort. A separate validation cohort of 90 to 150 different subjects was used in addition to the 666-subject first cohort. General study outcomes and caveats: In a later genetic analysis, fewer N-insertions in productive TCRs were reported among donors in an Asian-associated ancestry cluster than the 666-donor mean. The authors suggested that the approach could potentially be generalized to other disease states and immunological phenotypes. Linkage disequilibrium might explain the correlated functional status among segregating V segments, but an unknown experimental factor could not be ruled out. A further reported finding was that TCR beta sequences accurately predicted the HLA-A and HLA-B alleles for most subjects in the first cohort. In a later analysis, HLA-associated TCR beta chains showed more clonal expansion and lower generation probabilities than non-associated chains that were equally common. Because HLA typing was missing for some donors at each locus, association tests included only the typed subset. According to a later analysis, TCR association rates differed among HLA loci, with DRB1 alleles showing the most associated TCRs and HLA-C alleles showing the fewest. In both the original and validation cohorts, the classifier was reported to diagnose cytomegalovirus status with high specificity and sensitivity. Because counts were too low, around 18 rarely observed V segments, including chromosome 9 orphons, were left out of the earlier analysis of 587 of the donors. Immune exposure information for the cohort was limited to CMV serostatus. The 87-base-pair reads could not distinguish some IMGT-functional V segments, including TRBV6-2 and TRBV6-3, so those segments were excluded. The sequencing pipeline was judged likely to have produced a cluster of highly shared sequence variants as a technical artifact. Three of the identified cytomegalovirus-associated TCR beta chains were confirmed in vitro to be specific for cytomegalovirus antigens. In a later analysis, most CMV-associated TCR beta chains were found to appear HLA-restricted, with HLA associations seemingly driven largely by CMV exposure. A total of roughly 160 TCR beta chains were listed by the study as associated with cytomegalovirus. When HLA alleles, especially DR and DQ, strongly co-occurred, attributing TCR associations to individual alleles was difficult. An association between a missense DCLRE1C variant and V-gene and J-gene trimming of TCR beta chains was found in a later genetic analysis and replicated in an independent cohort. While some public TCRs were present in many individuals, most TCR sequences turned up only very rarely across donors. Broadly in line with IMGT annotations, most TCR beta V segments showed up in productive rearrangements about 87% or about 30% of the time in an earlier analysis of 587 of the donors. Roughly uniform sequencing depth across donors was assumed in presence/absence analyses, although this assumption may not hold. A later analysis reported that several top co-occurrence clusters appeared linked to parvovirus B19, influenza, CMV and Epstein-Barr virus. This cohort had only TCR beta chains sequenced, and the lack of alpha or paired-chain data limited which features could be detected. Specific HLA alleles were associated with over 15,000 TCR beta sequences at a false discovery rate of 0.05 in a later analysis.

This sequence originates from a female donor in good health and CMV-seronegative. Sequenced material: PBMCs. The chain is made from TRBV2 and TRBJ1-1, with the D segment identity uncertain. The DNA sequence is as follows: TGTGCCAGCGGCAGAAACACTGAAGCTTTCTTT. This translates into CASGRNTEAFF.